This entry concerns a single T cell receptor (beta chain). Its antigen is undetermined. This sample is drawn from a study of T cell responses to AZD1222 COVID-19 vaccine. Timing groups of about 4 and about 12 weeks for second doses were pooled. Germline V lookup: CDR1 SGHNT, CDR2 YYREEE (reference sequence). This CDR3 has 15 residues. The junction had 10 bases not matched to a gene; V was cut back by 4 bases and J by 5 bases. Whole-study results and caveats: Spike-specific TCR breadth and depth rose after two AZD1222 doses. Baseline seropositives among AZD1222 recipients totaled only five or six.

TCRdb keeps only in-frame clones here, not all; method: immunoSEQ multiplex PCR. This table has 50,000 to 55,000 clones, approximately 86% appearing once. The receptor's source is an adult who received the AZD1222 COVID-19 vaccine. V is TRBV5-4 and J is TRBJ2-5, with 8 positions matching TRBD2. Sequenced material: peripheral blood, taken 28 days after the second AZD1222 dose. The CDR3 region is CASSHLAGGGETQYF. The CDR3 nucleotides are TGTGCCAGCAGCCATCTAGCGGGTGGGGGGGAGACCCAGTACTTC. The full variable domain, completed using reference TRBV5-4 and TRBJ2-5, is ETGVTQSPTHLIKTRGQQVTLRCSSQSGHNTVSWYQQALGQGPQFIFQYYREEENGRGNFPPRFSGLQFPNYSSELNVNALELDDSALYLCASSHLAGGGETQYFGPGTRLLVL.